This T cell receptor (beta chain) was sequenced in a study of neurological immune-mediated disorders. This CDR3 contains 14 residues. V lost 0 bases and J lost 1; bases outside the gene matches: 0. The germline gives CDR1 MNHEY, CDR2 SMNVEV (reference sequence). The cDNA was produced through 5'RACE with 10-nucleotide random UMIs. One entry per CDR3 protein, called by TCRdb with MiXCR from the 5' RACE reads. This table has about 59,000 distinct CDR3 sequences, over 9.5% appearing once. The table lists this clonotype with many counts. The J gene is TRBJ2-7, the V gene TRBV27; TRBD2 agrees at 7 bases. Material for sequencing was PBMCs. The receptor's source is a woman aged 60 to 75 with HTLV-1-associated myelopathy (HAM/TSP). CDR3 DNA sequence: TGTGCCAGCAGTTTATCACTAGCGTCCTACGAGCAGTACTTC. Translated: CASSLSLASYEQYF.